This is a list of T cell receptor beta chains from one sample in a study of beta chain features in type 1 diabetes. Produced via immunoSEQ multiplex PCR; TCRdb's table is partial and in-frame only. The table has about 270,000 clones, 14% seen once. Sequencing used naive CD4+ T cells from blood. The receptor set was obtained from a man aged 25-40 years with type 1 diabetes. Both conserved end residues are part of each CDR3. D genes are given only for firm matches. The listing skips clone size in some rows; elsewhere it reads once, few, many or a size class.

clone_size: -; d_call: TRBD2; v_call: TRBV4-1; j_call: TRBJ2-5; cdr3_nt: TGCGCCAGCAGTAAAGACGGTTTCAGCGGGAGAGGAGAGACCCAGTACTTC; cdr3_aa: CASSKDGFSGRGETQYF
clone_size: -; d_call: -; v_call: TRBV30; j_call: TRBJ2-6; cdr3_nt: TGTGCCTGGAGTCCTAATTGGTCTGGGGCCAACGTCCTGACTTTC; cdr3_aa: CAWSPNWSGANVLTF
clone_size: -; d_call: -; v_call: TRBV27; j_call: TRBJ2-7; cdr3_nt: TGTGCCAGCAGTCGTAGCAGGGGATACCCTTCTCTCGAGCAGTACTTC; cdr3_aa: CASSRSRGYPSLEQYF
clone_size: few; d_call: TRBD2; v_call: TRBV19; j_call: TRBJ2-1; cdr3_nt: TGTGCCAGTAGCCTACACACTAGCGGGAGCGGTAATGAGCAGTTCTTC; cdr3_aa: CASSLHTSGSGNEQFF
clone_size: few; d_call: TRBD2; v_call: TRBV7-8; j_call: TRBJ2-5; cdr3_nt: TGTGCCAGCAGCAGTCTAGCGGGAGCGTGGAAGACCCAGTACTTC; cdr3_aa: CASSSLAGAWKTQYF
clone_size: -; d_call: -; v_call: TRBV11-1; j_call: TRBJ2-1; cdr3_nt: TGTGCCAGCAGCTCGCACTGGACTCTGTACAATGAGCAGTTCTTC; cdr3_aa: CASSSHWTLYNEQFF
clone_size: few; d_call: -; v_call: TRBV5-1; j_call: TRBJ2-5; cdr3_nt: TGCGCCAGCTCGGTGGGGGCCGAGACCCAGTACTTC; cdr3_aa: CASSVGAETQYF
clone_size: -; d_call: -; v_call: TRBV28; j_call: TRBJ2-7; cdr3_nt: TGTGCCAGCATCCCGGGACTGACTCGCGAGCAGTACTTC; cdr3_aa: CASIPGLTREQYF
clone_size: -; d_call: -; v_call: TRBV6-6; j_call: TRBJ2-7; cdr3_nt: TGTGCCAGCAGTTACTCGAGGCAGTCCACTCTCGAGCAGTACTTC; cdr3_aa: CASSYSRQSTLEQYF
clone_size: few; d_call: -; v_call: TRBV4-3; j_call: TRBJ2-2; cdr3_nt: TGCGCCAGCAGCCAATTAACTCGAGGGGAGCTGTTTTTT; cdr3_aa: CASSQLTRGELFF
clone_size: -; d_call: TRBD1; v_call: TRBV7-2; j_call: TRBJ2-7; cdr3_nt: TGTGCCAGCAGCCCCAGACAGGGCGTGAGCTACGAGCAGTACTTC; cdr3_aa: CASSPRQGVSYEQYF
clone_size: -; d_call: -; v_call: TRBV7-9; j_call: TRBJ2-2; cdr3_nt: TGTGCCAGCGAATGGCAGGGGTTCACCGGGGAGCTGTTTTTT; cdr3_aa: CASEWQGFTGELFF
clone_size: few; d_call: -; v_call: TRBV7-2; j_call: TRBJ2-4; cdr3_nt: TGTGCCAGCAGCTCAGGGGGGACGGCCAAAAACATTCAGTACTTC; cdr3_aa: CASSSGGTAKNIQYF
clone_size: few; d_call: TRBD2; v_call: TRBV5-1; j_call: TRBJ2-2; cdr3_nt: TGCGCCAGCAGCCCCACTAGCGGGCTCACCGGGGAGCTGTTTTTT; cdr3_aa: CASSPTSGLTGELFF
clone_size: -; d_call: TRBD1; v_call: TRBV19; j_call: TRBJ1-5; cdr3_nt: TGTGCCAGCAGCATCGGGACAGGGGGCGGTCAGCCCCAGCATTTT; cdr3_aa: CASSIGTGGGQPQHF
clone_size: -; d_call: TRBD2; v_call: TRBV5-4; j_call: TRBJ2-3; cdr3_nt: TGTGCCAGCAGCCCGGGTAGCGGGAGGTCGTCAGATACGCAGTATTTT; cdr3_aa: CASSPGSGRSSDTQYF
clone_size: few; d_call: -; v_call: TRBV14; j_call: TRBJ2-3; cdr3_nt: TGTGCCAGCAGCCAACCGGGGACAGATACGCAGTATTTT; cdr3_aa: CASSQPGTDTQYF
clone_size: few; d_call: TRBD2; v_call: TRBV5-4; j_call: TRBJ2-7; cdr3_nt: TGTGCCAGCAGCTCCGGGACTAGCGCCTCCTACGAGCAGTACTTC; cdr3_aa: CASSSGTSASYEQYF
clone_size: few; d_call: -; v_call: TRBV11-2; j_call: TRBJ2-4; cdr3_nt: TGTGCCAGCAGCTTATCTCAGGGGGGAAACATTCAGTACTTC; cdr3_aa: CASSLSQGGNIQYF
clone_size: few; d_call: -; v_call: TRBV6-5; j_call: TRBJ1-4; cdr3_nt: TGTGCCAGCAGTTACGGATCGGGGGAAAAACTGTTTTTT; cdr3_aa: CASSYGSGEKLFF
clone_size: few; d_call: TRBD2; v_call: TRBV6-6; j_call: TRBJ2-1; cdr3_nt: TGTGCCAGCAGTTATGGGGGGGGCTCCTACAATGAGCAGTTCTTC; cdr3_aa: CASSYGGGSYNEQFF
clone_size: -; d_call: TRBD2; v_call: TRBV6-1; j_call: TRBJ2-3; cdr3_nt: TGTGCCAGCACCAGAGCGGGAGCCACAGATACGCAGTATTTT; cdr3_aa: CASTRAGATDTQYF
clone_size: -; d_call: -; v_call: TRBV29-1; j_call: TRBJ1-1; cdr3_nt: TGCAGCGTTGCCCCGGACAGATACACTGAAGCTTTCTTT; cdr3_aa: CSVAPDRYTEAFF
clone_size: -; d_call: TRBD1; v_call: TRBV2; j_call: TRBJ2-1; cdr3_nt: TGTGCCAGCAGGGGTTTGACAGGGAAATCCTACAATGAGCAGTTCTTC; cdr3_aa: CASRGLTGKSYNEQFF